These T cell receptor beta chains were read from a single sample in a study of cytomegalovirus exposure and HLA in healthy donors. Clones were sequenced by immunoSEQ multiplex PCR, and TCRdb holds only the in-frame ones, with some missing. Here the sample table reports about 51,000 clones. Material for sequencing was PBMCs. The receptors derive from a man between 35 and 55 years old in good health and CMV-seropositive. CDR3s include the opening cysteine and the closing phenylalanine or tryptophan. A D gene is named only where the DNA matches it firmly. Clone size is given for some rows only: seen once, a few or many times, or a class if the clone is expanded.

d_call j_call v_call clone_size cdr3_nt cdr3_aa
. TRBJ2-5 TRBV18 . TGTGCCAGCTCACCACCTATGGGCGAGACCCAGTACTTC CASSPPMGETQYF
TRBD1 TRBJ1-5 TRBV7-8 . TGTGCCAGCAGCTTAGGAGGGGGCGGTGGTCAGCCCCAGCATTTT CASSLGGGGGQPQHF
. TRBJ2-3 TRBV7-9 . TGTGCCAGCAACTACGGAGGTGCAGATACGCAGTATTTT CASNYGGADTQYF
TRBD1 TRBJ1-2 TRBV9 . TGTGCCAGCAGCGTAGGATCCGGGACAGATGGTGACTATGGCTACACCTTC CASSVGSGTDGDYGYTF
TRBD1 TRBJ2-3 TRBV7-3 . TGTGCCAGCAGAGGCAGGGGGGATACGCAGTATTTT CASRGRGDTQYF
TRBD1 TRBJ2-3 TRBV7-7 medium-sized TGTGCTAGCAGCTCGACAGGGGGAGTAGATACGCAGTATTTT CASSSTGGVDTQYF
. TRBJ2-7 TRBV5-6 . TGTGCCAGCAGCTTGGGGACAGCAGCCTACGAGCAGTACTTC CASSLGTAAYEQYF
TRBD2 TRBJ2-7 TRBV30 . TGTGCCTGGAGCGCGTTACGGACTAGCGGGAGATTGGGCGAGCAGTACTTC CAWSALRTSGRLGEQYF
TRBD2 TRBJ2-3 TRBV5-4 . TGTGCCAGCAGCCTCCCTAGCGGGGGGGCCTGGACAGATACGCAGTATTTT CASSLPSGGAWTDTQYF
. TRBJ2-7 TRBV7-9 . TGTGCCAGCAGCCCCGGGACCTACGAGCAGTACTTC CASSPGTYEQYF
TRBD1 TRBJ2-2 TRBV30 . TGTGCCTGGAGTGTACTACAGGGGTCCGGGGAGCTGTTTTTT CAWSVLQGSGELFF
TRBD1 TRBJ1-1 TRBV6-1 . TGTGCCAGCAGTGAGACAGGGTGGGAGGACACTGAAGCTTTCTTT CASSETGWEDTEAFF
. TRBJ2-7 TRBV11-2 . TGTGCCAGCAGCCCCGGACATTACGAGCAGTACTTC CASSPGHYEQYF
. TRBJ2-6 TRBV15 . TGTGCCACCAGCAGAGACAGTGGCTCTGGGGCCAACGTCCTGACTTTC CATSRDSGSGANVLTF
. TRBJ2-3 TRBV6-1 . TGTGCCAGCGGCGAGAGGAGTCCAGATACGCAGTATTTT CASGERSPDTQYF
. TRBJ2-1 TRBV7-9 . TGTGCCAGCAGCCTGGACTACTCTTACAATGAGCAGTTCTTC CASSLDYSYNEQFF
. TRBJ2-1 TRBV5-1 . TGCGCCAGCAGCTTATTGGAGCAGACCACCTACAATGAGCAGTTCTTC CASSLLEQTTYNEQFF
. TRBJ1-1 TRBV6-1 . TGTGCCAGCAGTGAAGGGGTAGGAGGGAACACTGAAGCTTTCTTT CASSEGVGGNTEAFF
TRBD2 TRBJ2-3 TRBV7-9 . TGTGCCAGCAGCTTAACGGCGGGAGGGCCTTCGACGCAGTATTTT CASSLTAGGPSTQYF
. TRBJ1-5 TRBV10-3 . TGTGCCATCAGTGAGGAGGCGGGGTCCCAGCATTTT CAISEEAGSQHF
TRBD1 TRBJ2-3 TRBV7-9 . TGTGCCAGCACCCAGGGGGTCGGGAAAGTTCATGATACGCAGTATTTT CASTQGVGKVHDTQYF
TRBD2 TRBJ2-2 TRBV5-1 . TGCGCCAGCAGCCCGGGACTAGCGGGCACCGGGGAGCTGTTTTTT CASSPGLAGTGELFF
TRBD2 TRBJ2-7 TRBV25-1 . TGTGCCAGCAACCCAACTAGCGGGAGTAGCCACGAGCAGTACTTC CASNPTSGSSHEQYF
. TRBJ1-1 TRBV19 . TGTGCCAGTAGTATATCCTTGAACACTGAAGCTTTCTTT CASSISLNTEAFF
. TRBJ1-1 TRBV6-5 . TGTGCCAGCAGTTACATGTTAGGAGAGAGCACTGAAGCTTTCTTT CASSYMLGESTEAFF
. TRBJ2-6 TRBV9 . TGTGCCAGCAGCCCAACAGTCCCTGGGGCCAACGTCCTGACTTTC CASSPTVPGANVLTF
TRBD2 TRBJ2-3 TRBV27 . TGTGCCAGCAGTTTAAGTAGACTAGCCTTAGATACGCAGTATTTT CASSLSRLALDTQYF
. TRBJ1-1 TRBV6-1 . TGTGCCAGCAGTGAATGGACAGAATCTCTAAACACTGAAGCTTTCTTT CASSEWTESLNTEAFF
. TRBJ2-7 TRBV28 . TGTGCCAGCAGAGGCGGCTTGGCGGTCTCCTACGAGCAGTACTTC CASRGGLAVSYEQYF
. TRBJ2-6 TRBV6-5 . TGTGCCAGCAGTCCCCCTAGTAGTGGGGCCAACGTCCTGACTTTC CASSPPSSGANVLTF
TRBD1 TRBJ2-5 TRBV2 . TGTGCCAGCAGTGTCACAGGGACAGGGGGCTTGGAGACCCAGTACTTC CASSVTGTGGLETQYF
. TRBJ1-2 TRBV7-3 . TGTGCCAGCAGTTCTCCTTTGGCTGGCTACACCTTC CASSSPLAGYTF
. TRBJ2-5 TRBV6-1 . TGTGCCAGCAGTGACACGGGCGAGGGCTGGGAGACCCAGTACTTC CASSDTGEGWETQYF
. TRBJ2-2 TRBV7-9 . TGTGCCAGCAGTCGTGGCGGGTTCTTCACCGGGGAGCTGTTTTTT CASSRGGFFTGELFF
. TRBJ1-5 TRBV28 . TGTGCCAGCAGTTCCCAAGCGGGCAATCAGCCCCAGCATTTT CASSSQAGNQPQHF
TRBD1 TRBJ1-5 TRBV5-1 . TGCGCCAGCAGCTTGGCCCCACAGGGGGTTAGCAATCAGCCCCAGCATTTT CASSLAPQGVSNQPQHF
TRBD1 TRBJ2-7 TRBV2 . TGTGCCAGCACTGAGGACAGGGAAGTCTACGAGCAGTACTTC CASTEDREVYEQYF
. TRBJ1-1 TRBV7-9 . TGTGCCAGCAGCTTATCGCCCGGAGCTTTCTTT CASSLSPGAFF
TRBD2 TRBJ2-7 TRBV28 . TGTGCCAGCAGTTCAGGGACTAGCGGGATTAACTACGAGCAGTACTTC CASSSGTSGINYEQYF
. TRBJ2-5 TRBV18 . TGTGCCAGCTCACCACCGGCAGGGGAGGAGACCCAGTACTTC CASSPPAGEETQYF
TRBD2 TRBJ2-7 TRBV7-9 . TGTGCCAGCAGCTCACGTATAAAGCTAGCGGGTGCCTACGAGCAGTACTTC CASSSRIKLAGAYEQYF
TRBD2 TRBJ2-3 TRBV11-3 . TGTGCCAGCAGCTTAGGACTAGCGGGGAGCACAGATACGCAGTATTTT CASSLGLAGSTDTQYF
. TRBJ1-5 TRBV5-4 . TGTGCCAGCAGCTTGGCGGGTCCTAATCAGCCCCAGCATTTT CASSLAGPNQPQHF